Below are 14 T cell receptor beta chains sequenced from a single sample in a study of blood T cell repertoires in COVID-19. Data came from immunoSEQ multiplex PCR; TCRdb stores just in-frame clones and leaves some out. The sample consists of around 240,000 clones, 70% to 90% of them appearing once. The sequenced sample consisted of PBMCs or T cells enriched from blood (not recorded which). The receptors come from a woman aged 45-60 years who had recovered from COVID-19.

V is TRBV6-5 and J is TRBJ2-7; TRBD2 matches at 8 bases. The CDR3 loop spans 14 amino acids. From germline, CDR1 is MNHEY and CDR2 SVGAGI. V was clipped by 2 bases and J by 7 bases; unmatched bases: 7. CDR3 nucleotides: TGTGCCAGCAGTTACCTGAGCGGGAGAGGGGAGCAGTACTTC. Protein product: CASSYLSGRGEQYF.

CDR3 region: CASSPRGLAGANTGELFF. In DNA form, the CDR3 reads TGTGCCAGCAGCCCCCGGGGACTAGCGGGAGCGAACACCGGGGAGCTGTTTTTT. V usage is TRBV11-2 and J usage is TRBJ2-2; the match to TRBD2 covers 14 bases. This CDR3 region has 18 residues. V lost 5 bases and J lost 0; bases outside the gene matches: 5. Germline CDR1 and CDR2: SGHAT and FQNNGV.

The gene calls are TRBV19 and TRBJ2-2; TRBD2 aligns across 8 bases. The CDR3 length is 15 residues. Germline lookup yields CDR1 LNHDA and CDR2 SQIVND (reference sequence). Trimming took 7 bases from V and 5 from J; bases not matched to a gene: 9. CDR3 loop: CASNPGRASTGELFF. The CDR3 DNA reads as TGTGCCAGTAACCCCGGGAGGGCGTCAACCGGGGAGCTGTTTTTT.

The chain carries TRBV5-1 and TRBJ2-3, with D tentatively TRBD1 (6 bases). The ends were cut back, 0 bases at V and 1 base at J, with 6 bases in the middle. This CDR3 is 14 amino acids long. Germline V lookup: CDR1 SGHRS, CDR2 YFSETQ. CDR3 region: CASSLDRGTDTQYF. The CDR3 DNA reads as TGCGCCAGCAGCTTGGACAGGGGCACAGATACGCAGTATTTT.

CDR3 loop: CASSEGQGGPQKNEQFF. CDR3 in DNA: TGTGCCAGCAGTGAGGGGCAGGGGGGCCCACAGAAAAATGAGCAGTTCTTC. The V and J genes are TRBV2 and TRBJ2-1, with a possible D match to TRBD1 (7 bases). The V gene's germline CDR1 is SNHLY and CDR2 FYNNEI. Between the trimmed V and J ends, which lost 3 bases and 7 bases, there was a span of 22 bases. This CDR3 has 17 residues.

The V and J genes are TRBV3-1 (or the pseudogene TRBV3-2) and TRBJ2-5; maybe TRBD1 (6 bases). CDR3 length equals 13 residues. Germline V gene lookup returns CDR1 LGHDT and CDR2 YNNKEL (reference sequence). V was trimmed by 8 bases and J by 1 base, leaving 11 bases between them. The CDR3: CASGTRGQETQYF. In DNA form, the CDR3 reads TGTGCCAGCGGGACAAGGGGCCAAGAGACCCAGTACTTC.

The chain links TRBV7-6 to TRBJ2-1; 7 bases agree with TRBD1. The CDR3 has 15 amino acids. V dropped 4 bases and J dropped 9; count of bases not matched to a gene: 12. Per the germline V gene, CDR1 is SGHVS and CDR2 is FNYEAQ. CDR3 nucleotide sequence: TGTGCCAGCAGCTCCTCTGACAGGGCGACCAGTGAGCAGTTCTTC. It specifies CASSSSDRATSEQFF.

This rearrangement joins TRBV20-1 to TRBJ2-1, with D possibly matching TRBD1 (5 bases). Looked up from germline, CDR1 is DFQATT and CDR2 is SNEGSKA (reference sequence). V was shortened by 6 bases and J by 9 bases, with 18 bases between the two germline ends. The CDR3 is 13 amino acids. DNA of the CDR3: TGCAGTGCCAGTCCAGGGAAGTATGGTGAGCAGTTCTTC. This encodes CSASPGKYGEQFF.

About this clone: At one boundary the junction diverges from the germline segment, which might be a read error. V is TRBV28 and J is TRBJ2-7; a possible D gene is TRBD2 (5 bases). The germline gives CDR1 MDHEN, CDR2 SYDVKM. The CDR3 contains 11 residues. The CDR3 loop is CASSTQADFHF. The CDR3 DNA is TGTGCCAGCAGTACTCAGGCGGACTTCCACTTC. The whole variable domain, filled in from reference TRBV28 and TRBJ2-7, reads DVKVTQSSRYLVKRTGEKVFLECVQDMDHENMFWYRQDPGLGLRLIYFSYDVKMKEKGDIPEGYSVSREKKERFSLILESASTNQTSMYLCASSTQADFHFGPGTRLTVT.

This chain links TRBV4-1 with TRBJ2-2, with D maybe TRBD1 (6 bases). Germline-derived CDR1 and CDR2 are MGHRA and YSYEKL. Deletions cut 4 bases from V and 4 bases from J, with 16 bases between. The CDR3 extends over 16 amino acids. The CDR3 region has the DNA TGCGCCAGCAGCCCGCAGGGGAGTGGGGGCACCGGGGAGCTGTTTTTT. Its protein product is CASSPQGSGGTGELFF.

The CDR3 DNA sequence: TGTGCCAGCAGTTTGTTGCTAGCCGTTGAGCAGTTCTTC. It codes for CASSLLLAVEQFF. This rearrangement joins TRBV28 to TRBJ2-1; D possibly corresponds to TRBD2 (5 bases). From germline, CDR1 is MDHEN and CDR2 SYDVKM. This CDR3 comprises 13 residues. With 3 bases removed from V and 9 bases from J, the gap between germline ends came to 12 bases.

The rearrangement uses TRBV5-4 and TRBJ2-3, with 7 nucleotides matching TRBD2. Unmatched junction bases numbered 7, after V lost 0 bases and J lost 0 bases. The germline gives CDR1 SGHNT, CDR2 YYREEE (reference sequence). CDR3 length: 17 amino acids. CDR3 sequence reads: CASSLGTRSLSTDTQYF. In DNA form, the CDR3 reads TGTGCCAGCAGCTTGGGGACTAGGTCCCTGAGCACAGATACGCAGTATTTT.

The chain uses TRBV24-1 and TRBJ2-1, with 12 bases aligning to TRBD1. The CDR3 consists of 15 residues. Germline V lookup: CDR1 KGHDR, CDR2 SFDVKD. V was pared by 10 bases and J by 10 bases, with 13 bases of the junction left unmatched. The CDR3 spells CATRDPGQGAGEQFF. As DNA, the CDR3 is TGTGCCACACGAGACCCGGGACAGGGGGCAGGAGAGCAGTTCTTC.

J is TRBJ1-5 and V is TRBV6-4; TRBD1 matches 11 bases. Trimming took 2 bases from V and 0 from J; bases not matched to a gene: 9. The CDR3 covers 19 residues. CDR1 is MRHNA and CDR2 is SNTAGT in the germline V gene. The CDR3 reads CASSDPEGGQGASNQPQHF. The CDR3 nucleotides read TGTGCCAGCAGTGACCCCGAAGGCGGACAGGGGGCTAGCAATCAGCCCCAGCATTTT.